The 10 T cell receptor beta chains below all came from one sample that was sequenced in a study of human T cells and chemical hapten exposure (dated by TCRdb to the early 2020s). The library was produced with RACE. TCRdb lists the instrument as NextSeq 500. TCRdb reworked the public reads: Q25 trimming with fastp, MiXCR clone assembly, productive beta chains retained. Under each unique CDR3 protein, matching rows form one entry showing the most common genes and DNA. This sample holds 150,000 to 200,000 distinct CDR3 sequences; about 14% were observed only once. The top ten clones comprise less than 2% of the sample. The intended sense of this specimen's time point label: patch test 1, 2 weeks after DPC sensitization. Interpreted using the paper, the treatment or condition label stands for: therapeutic diphenylcyclopropenone sensitization with weekly scalp DPC. Here the sequenced sample was whole blood, taken in connection with sensitization to the hapten diphenylcyclopropenone (DPC). Every receptor here comes from a woman between 25 and 40 years old with alopecia areata. Some clones in this sample may be carry-over from other donors' samples.

This clonotype turned up a few times. The chain has TRBV5-4 and TRBJ2-3, with a tentative D call TRBD2 (6 bases). CDR1 and CDR2 from the germline V gene are SGHNT and YYREEE (reference sequence). The V end lost 0 bases, the J end lost 1 base, and 9 bases lay between the germline ends. There are 15 residues in the CDR3. In DNA form, the CDR3 reads TGTGCCAGCAGCTTGGGTAGCGGCCGCACAGATACGCAGTATTTT. Translated: CASSLGSGRTDTQYF. Filled out from reference TRBV5-4 and TRBJ2-3, the complete variable domain reads ETGVTQSPTHLIKTRGQQVTLRCSSQSGHNTVSWYQQALGQGPQFIFQYYREEENGRGNFPPRFSGLQFPNYSSELNVNALELDDSALYLCASSLGSGRTDTQYFGPGTRLTVL.

This clonotype has just a few counts. This rearrangement joins TRBV27 to TRBJ1-2; 9 bases agree with TRBD1. J gave up 3 bases and V 5 bases, and 4 bases lay outside the gene matches. The CDR3 loop spans 14 amino acids. Germline V gene lookup returns CDR1 MNHEY and CDR2 SMNVEV (reference sequence). The DNA for the CDR3 is TGTGCCAGCAGTCGGGACAGGGAGGACTATGGCTACACCTTC. It encodes CASSRDREDYGYTF.

The CDR3 DNA sequence: TGTGCCTGGAGTGTACGCGGGGGAACTGAAGCTTTCTTT. Its translation is CAWSVRGGTEAFF. The gene calls are TRBV30 and TRBJ1-1; perhaps TRBD1 as D (5 bases). The CDR3 covers 13 residues. Per the germline V gene, CDR1 is GTSNPN and CDR2 is SVGIG (reference sequence). The germline V and J ends were trimmed by 0 bases and 5 bases, with 10 bases remaining between them.

This chain connects TRBV4-2 to TRBJ2-2; TRBD2 is a possible D gene (5 bases). The CDR3 sequence is 16 residues long. V was clipped by 0 bases and J by 6 bases, with 14 bases between them. Germline CDR1 and CDR2: LGHNA and YNFKEQ. The CDR3 DNA sequence: TGTGCCAGCAGCCAAGAAGCAGGCCTAGCTCCCGGGGAGCTGTTTTTT. Translation: CASSQEAGLAPGELFF.

The gene calls are TRBV12-3 or TRBV12-4 and TRBJ1-1, with a possible D match to TRBD1 (6 bases). This CDR3 is 13 amino acids long. Trimming left V 7 bases short and J 1 base short, with 10 bases between. CDR3 sequence (DNA): TGTGCCAGCACCCTGACAGGGAACACTGAAGCTTTCTTT. It encodes CASTLTGNTEAFF.

The table lists this clonotype with a few counts. The rearrangement links TRBV6-1 to TRBJ2-2; 7 bases line up with TRBD2. V shed 3 bases, J shed 0 bases, and the junction held 1 base outside the gene matches. This CDR3 spans 15 amino acids. Germline-derived CDR1 and CDR2 are MNHNS and SASEGT. The CDR3 protein is CASSEGRANTGELFF. The CDR3, as DNA: TGTGCCAGCAGTGAGGGGAGGGCGAACACCGGGGAGCTGTTTTTT.

V and J are TRBV3-1 and TRBJ1-1; 10 bases match TRBD1. J was trimmed by 0 bases and V by 0 bases; bases with no gene match: 4. This CDR3 is built from 17 residues. Germline CDR1 reads LGHDT; CDR2 reads YNNKEL (reference sequence). The CDR3 bases are TGTGCCAGCAGCCAAGAAGAGGGACAGGGGTTGAACACTGAAGCTTTCTTT. This translates into CASSQEEGQGLNTEAFF.

This clonotype showed up just a few times. The genes are TRBV20-1 and TRBJ2-1, with 8 bases that match TRBD2. The CDR3 has 11 amino acids. Germline lookup yields CDR1 DFQATT and CDR2 SNEGSKA (reference sequence). Trimming removed 3 bases from V and 14 bases from J; junction bases left unmatched: 6. Here the CDR3 reads CSARPGTREFF. CDR3 DNA sequence: TGCAGTGCTAGGCCCGGGACTAGAGAGTTCTTC.

The chain carries TRBV23-1 and TRBJ2-1, with 9 bases aligning to TRBD1. TRBV23-1 is marked as an open reading frame, function uncertain. This CDR3 contains 16 residues. V trimming: 0 bases; J trimming: 6 bases; junction bases outside the gene matches: 6. The CDR3 DNA follows: TGCGCCAGCAGTCAATCCGGGACAGGGACTTCCAATGAGCAGTTCTTC. Translation: CASSQSGTGTSNEQFF.

This clonotype was seen at least ten times. This chain connects TRBV7-8 to TRBJ2-1; D is unresolved. The V end lost 0 bases, the J end lost 6 bases, and 6 bases lay between the germline ends. In germline, CDR1 is SGHVS, CDR2 FQNEAQ. The CDR3 runs 13 residues. The CDR3 nucleotides read TGTGCCAGCAGCTTAGCGGTTTTCAATGAGCAGTTCTTC. Its translation is CASSLAVFNEQFF.